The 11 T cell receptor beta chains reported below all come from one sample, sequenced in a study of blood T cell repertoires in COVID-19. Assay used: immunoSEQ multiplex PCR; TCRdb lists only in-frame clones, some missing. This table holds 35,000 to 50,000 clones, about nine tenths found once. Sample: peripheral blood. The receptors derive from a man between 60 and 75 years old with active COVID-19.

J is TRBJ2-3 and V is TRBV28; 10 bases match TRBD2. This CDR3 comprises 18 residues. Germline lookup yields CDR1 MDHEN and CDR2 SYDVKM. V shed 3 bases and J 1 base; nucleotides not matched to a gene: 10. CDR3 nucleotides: TGTGCCAGCAGTTTTCGGCTAGCGGGGGCCAGGGGCACAGATACGCAGTATTTT. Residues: CASSFRLAGARGTDTQYF. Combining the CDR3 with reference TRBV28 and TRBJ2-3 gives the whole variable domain DVKVTQSSRYLVKRTGEKVFLECVQDMDHENMFWYRQDPGLGLRLIYFSYDVKMKEKGDIPEGYSVSREKKERFSLILESASTNQTSMYLCASSFRLAGARGTDTQYFGPGTRLTVL.

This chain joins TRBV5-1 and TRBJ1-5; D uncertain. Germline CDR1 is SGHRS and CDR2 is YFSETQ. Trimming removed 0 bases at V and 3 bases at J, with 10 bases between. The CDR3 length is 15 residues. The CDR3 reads CASSLGGLDNQPQHF. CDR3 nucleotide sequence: TGCGCCAGCAGCTTGGGCGGATTAGACAATCAGCCCCAGCATTTT. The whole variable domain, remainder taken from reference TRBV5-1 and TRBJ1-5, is KAGVTQTPRYLIKTRGQQVTLSCSPISGHRSVSWYQQTPGQGLQFLFEYFSETQRNKGNFPGRFSGRQFSNSRSEMNVSTLELGDSALYLCASSLGGLDNQPQHFGDGTRLSIL.

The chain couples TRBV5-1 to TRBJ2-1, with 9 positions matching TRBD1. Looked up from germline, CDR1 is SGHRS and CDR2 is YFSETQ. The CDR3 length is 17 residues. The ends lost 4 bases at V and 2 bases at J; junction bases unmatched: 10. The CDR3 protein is CASSPKPGQGAYNEQFF. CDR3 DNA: TGCGCCAGCAGCCCCAAACCGGGACAGGGCGCCTACAATGAGCAGTTCTTC.

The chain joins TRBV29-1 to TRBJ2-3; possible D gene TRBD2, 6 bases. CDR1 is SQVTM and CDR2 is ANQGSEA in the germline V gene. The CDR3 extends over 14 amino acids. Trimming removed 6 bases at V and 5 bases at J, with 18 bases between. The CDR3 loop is CSVTSSLGVDTQYF. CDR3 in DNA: TGCAGCGTAACTAGCTCCCTAGGGGTAGATACGCAGTATTTT.

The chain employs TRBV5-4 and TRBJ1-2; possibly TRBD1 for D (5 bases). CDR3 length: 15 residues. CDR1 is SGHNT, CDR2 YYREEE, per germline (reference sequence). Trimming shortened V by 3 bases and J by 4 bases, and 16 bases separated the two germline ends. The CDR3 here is CASSSEEGRGYGYTF. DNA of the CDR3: TGTGCCAGCAGCTCTGAGGAGGGTAGGGGCTATGGCTACACCTTC.

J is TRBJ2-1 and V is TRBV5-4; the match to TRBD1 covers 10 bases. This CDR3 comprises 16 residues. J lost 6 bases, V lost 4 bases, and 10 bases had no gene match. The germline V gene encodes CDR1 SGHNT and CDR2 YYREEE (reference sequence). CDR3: CASSPPGQGRSNEQFF. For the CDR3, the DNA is TGTGCCAGCAGCCCTCCGGGACAGGGGCGTAGCAATGAGCAGTTCTTC.

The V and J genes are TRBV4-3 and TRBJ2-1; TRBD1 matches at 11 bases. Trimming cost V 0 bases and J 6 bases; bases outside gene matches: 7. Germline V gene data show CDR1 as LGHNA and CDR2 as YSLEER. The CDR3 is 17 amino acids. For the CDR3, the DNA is TGCGCCAGCAGCCAAGACCACGGGGGACAGGGGGTCAATGAGCAGTTCTTC. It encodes CASSQDHGGQGVNEQFF.

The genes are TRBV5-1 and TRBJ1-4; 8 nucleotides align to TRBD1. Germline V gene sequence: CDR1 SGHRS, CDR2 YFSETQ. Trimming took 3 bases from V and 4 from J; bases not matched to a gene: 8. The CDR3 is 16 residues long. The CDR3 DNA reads TGCGCCAGCAGCTCAGATCCGGGACAGGTTAATGAAAAACTGTTTTTT. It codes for CASSSDPGQVNEKLFF.

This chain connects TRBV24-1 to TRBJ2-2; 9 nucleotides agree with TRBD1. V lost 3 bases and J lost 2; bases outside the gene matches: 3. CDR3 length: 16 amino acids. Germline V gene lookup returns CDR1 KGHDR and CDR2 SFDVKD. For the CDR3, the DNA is TGTGCCACCAGTGATGGGACAGGGTTCAACACCGGGGAGCTGTTTTTT. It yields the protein CATSDGTGFNTGELFF.

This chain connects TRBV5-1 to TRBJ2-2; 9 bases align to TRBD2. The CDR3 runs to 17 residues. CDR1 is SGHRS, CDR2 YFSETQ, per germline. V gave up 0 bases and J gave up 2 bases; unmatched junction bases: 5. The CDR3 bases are TGCGCCAGCAGCTTGGCAGCTAGCGGGGTTAACACCGGGGAGCTGTTTTTT. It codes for CASSLAASGVNTGELFF.

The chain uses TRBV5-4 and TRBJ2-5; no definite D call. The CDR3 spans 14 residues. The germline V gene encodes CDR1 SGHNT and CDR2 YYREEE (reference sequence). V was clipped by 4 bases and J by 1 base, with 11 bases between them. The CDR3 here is CASSSNSVQETQYF. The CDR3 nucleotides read TGTGCCAGCAGCAGTAATTCGGTCCAAGAGACCCAGTACTTC.